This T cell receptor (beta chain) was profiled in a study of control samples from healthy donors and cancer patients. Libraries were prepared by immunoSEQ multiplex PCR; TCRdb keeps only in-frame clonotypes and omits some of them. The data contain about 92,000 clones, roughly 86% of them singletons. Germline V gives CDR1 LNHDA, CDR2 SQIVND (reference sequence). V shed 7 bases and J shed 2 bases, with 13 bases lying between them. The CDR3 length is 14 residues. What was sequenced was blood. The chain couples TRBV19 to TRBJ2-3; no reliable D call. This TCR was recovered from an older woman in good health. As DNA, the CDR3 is TGTGCCAGTACAGTCGGAGATTCCACAGATACGCAGTATTTT. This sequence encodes CASTVGDSTDTQYF.